This T cell receptor beta chain was found in a study of blood T cell repertoires in COVID-19. Study details: COVID-19 samples, acute and convalescent, were from the United States, Italy and Spain. Nucleic acid was either cDNA or gDNA, and it came from T cells, B-cell-depleted T cells, or PBMCs.

Original handling: Amplification of reference gene primers provided the estimated nucleated cell counts. Libraries were prepared by immunoSEQ multiplex PCR; TCRdb keeps only in-frame clonotypes and omits some of them. Clone size and V and J calls were adopted from that table, with D and trimming inferred from the DNA. The repertoire holds under 300,000 clones, with roughly three quarters as singletons. The V gene's germline CDR1 is MNHEY and CDR2 SVGAGI. The germline V and J ends were trimmed by 4 bases and 4 bases, with 13 bases remaining between them. CDR3 size: 14 residues. The specimen sequenced was peripheral blood. The TCR was taken from a woman aged 40 to 55 with active or convalescent COVID-19. This rearrangement joins TRBV6-5 to TRBJ2-5, with D possibly being TRBD2 (5 bases). The CDR3 region is CASSWSDSRETQYF. CDR3 DNA: TGTGCCAGCAGTTGGTCGGACTCGCGAGAGACCCAGTACTTC.